This T cell receptor beta chain was recovered during a study of Ad26.COV2.S vaccination and SARS-CoV-2 variants. The wider study: Once or twice, 56 days apart, Ad26.COV2.S was delivered intramuscularly.

As to treatment: 15 to 20 received Ad26.COV2.S at low or high dose, single or two shots; 5 received placebo; per-sample allocation not given. Collection of the samples took place on day 63 after the first injection of vaccine or placebo. CDR1 is MNHEY and CDR2 is SMNVEV in the germline V gene (reference sequence). The CDR3 spans 18 residues. Trimming removed 5 bases at V and 5 bases at J, with 25 bases between. The method was immunoSEQ multiplex PCR; TCRdb's version includes in-frame clones alone and lacks a portion of them. The data contain about 350,000 clones, about 88% of them singletons. This clonotype was sampled from a person between 18 and 59 years old who received the Ad26.COV2.S COVID-19 vaccine or a placebo. The sample consisted of peripheral blood, taken in a trial of Ad26.COV2.S vaccine versus placebo. The chain couples TRBV27 to TRBJ1-5, with D possibly matching TRBD1 (6 bases). The CDR3 bases are TGTGCCAGCAGTACCAGACCCATGACAGGCTCCGGAGATCAGCCCCAGCATTTT. Translating gives CASSTRPMTGSGDQPQHF.